This T cell receptor beta chain was identified in a study of vaccination effects on CD4 cells after COVID-19. Looking at the study overall: Following the second dose by a median of 72 days, the post-vaccine samples were obtained.

Prior to sequencing, the ViraFEST assay stimulated PBMC with viral peptide pools, which expanded the antigen-specific CD4+ T cells. Subsequent to a culture period of roughly 11 days, CD4+ T cells were isolated. As their vaccination, participants received two doses of either BNT162b2 or mRNA-1273. Cultures got half-medium changes with IL-2 on days 3 and 7. With regard to this clone: What it recognizes is unknown.

TCRdb keeps only in-frame clones here, not all; method: immunoSEQ multiplex PCR. The table lists about 64,000 clones, about 78% of them singletons. The sequence was collected from a human donor who received a COVID-19 vaccine. The material was CD4+ T cells from PBMCs cultured with HCoV-OC43 spike peptides, obtained after COVID-19 vaccination. As to subset: HCoV-OC43 spike overlapping peptide pool stimulation.

The CDR3 DNA sequence: TGTGCCAGCATTAGCGGCGGGGGGCAATTGGGCGGGGAGCTGTTTTTT. Amino acid sequence: CASISGGGQLGGELFF. The V and J genes are TRBV28 and TRBJ2-2; 8 positions agree with TRBD2. The CDR3 runs to 16 residues. Trimming removed 7 bases from V and 7 bases from J; junction bases left unmatched: 14. The germline CDR1 and CDR2 sequences are MDHEN and SYDVKM. Full variable domain (missing parts from reference TRBV28 and TRBJ2-2): DVKVTQSSRYLVKRTGEKVFLECVQDMDHENMFWYRQDPGLGLRLIYFSYDVKMKEKGDIPEGYSVSREKKERFSLILESASTNQTSMYLCASISGGGQLGGELFFGEGSRLTVL.